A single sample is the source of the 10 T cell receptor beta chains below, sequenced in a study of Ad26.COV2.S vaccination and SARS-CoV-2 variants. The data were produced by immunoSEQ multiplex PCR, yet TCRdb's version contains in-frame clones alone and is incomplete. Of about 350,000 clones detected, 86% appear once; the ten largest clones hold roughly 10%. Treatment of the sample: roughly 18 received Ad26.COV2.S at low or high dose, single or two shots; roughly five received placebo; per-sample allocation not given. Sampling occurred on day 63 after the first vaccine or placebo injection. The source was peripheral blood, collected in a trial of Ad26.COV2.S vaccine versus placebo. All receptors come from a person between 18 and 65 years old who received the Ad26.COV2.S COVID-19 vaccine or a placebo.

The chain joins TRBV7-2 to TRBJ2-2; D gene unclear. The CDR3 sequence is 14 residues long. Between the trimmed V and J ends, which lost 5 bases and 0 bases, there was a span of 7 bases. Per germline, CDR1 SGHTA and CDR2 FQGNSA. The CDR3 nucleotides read TGTGCCAGCAGCCCCCTCGCGAACACCGGGGAGCTGTTTTTT. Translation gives CASSPLANTGELFF.

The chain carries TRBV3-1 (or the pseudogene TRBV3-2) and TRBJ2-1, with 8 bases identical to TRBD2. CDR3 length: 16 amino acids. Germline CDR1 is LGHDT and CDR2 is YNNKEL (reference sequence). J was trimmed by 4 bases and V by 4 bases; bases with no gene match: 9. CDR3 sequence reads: CASSLIAGPIYNEQFF. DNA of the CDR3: TGTGCCAGCAGCCTCATAGCGGGACCCATTTACAATGAGCAGTTCTTC.

CDR3 sequence: CASSKVGALAAQKAFF. The CDR3 region has the DNA TGTGCCAGCAGTAAGGTCGGGGCCCTTGCTGCCCAGAAAGCTTTCTTT. The chain links TRBV28 to TRBJ1-1, with D perhaps matching TRBD1 (5 bases). The CDR3 sequence is 16 residues long. Germline assignment: CDR1 MDHEN and CDR2 SYDVKM. V lost 5 bases and J lost 9, with 25 bases in between.

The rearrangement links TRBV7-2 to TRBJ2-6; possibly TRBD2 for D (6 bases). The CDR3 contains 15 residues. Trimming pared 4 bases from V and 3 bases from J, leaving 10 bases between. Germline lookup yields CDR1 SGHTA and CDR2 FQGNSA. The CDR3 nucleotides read TGTGCCAGCAGCTCCATGGACTATGGGGCCAACGTCCTGACTTTC. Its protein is CASSSMDYGANVLTF.

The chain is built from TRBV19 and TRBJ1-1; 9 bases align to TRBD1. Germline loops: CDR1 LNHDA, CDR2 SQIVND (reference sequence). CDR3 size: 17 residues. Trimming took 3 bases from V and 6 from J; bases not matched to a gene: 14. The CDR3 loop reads CASSMRPGQGFGPEAFF. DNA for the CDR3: TGTGCCAGTAGTATGAGGCCGGGACAGGGCTTTGGTCCTGAAGCTTTCTTT.

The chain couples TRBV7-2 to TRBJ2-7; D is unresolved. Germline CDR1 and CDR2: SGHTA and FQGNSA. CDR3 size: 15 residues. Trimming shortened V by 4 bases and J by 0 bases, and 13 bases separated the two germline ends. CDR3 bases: TGTGCCAGCAGCTACCTACTGACTGGCTCCTACGAGCAGTACTTC. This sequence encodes CASSYLLTGSYEQYF.

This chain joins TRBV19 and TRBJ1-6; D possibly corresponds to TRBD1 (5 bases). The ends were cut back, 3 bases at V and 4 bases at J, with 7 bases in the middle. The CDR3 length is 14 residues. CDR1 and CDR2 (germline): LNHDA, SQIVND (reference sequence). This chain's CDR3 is CASSIQGYNSPLHF. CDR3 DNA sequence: TGTGCCAGTAGTATCCAGGGATATAATTCACCCCTCCACTTT. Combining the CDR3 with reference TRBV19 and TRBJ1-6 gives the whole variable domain DGGITQSPKYLFRKEGQNVTLSCEQNLNHDAMYWYRQDPGQGLRLIYYSQIVNDFQKGDIAEGYSVSREKKESFPLTVTSAQKNPTAFYLCASSIQGYNSPLHFGNGTRLTVT.

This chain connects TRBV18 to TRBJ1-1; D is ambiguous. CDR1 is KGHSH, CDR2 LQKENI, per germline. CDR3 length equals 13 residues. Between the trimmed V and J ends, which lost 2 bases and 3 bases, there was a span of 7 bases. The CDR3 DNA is TGTGCCAGCTCACCAAGGCGGGACACTGAAGCTTTCTTT. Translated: CASSPRRDTEAFF.

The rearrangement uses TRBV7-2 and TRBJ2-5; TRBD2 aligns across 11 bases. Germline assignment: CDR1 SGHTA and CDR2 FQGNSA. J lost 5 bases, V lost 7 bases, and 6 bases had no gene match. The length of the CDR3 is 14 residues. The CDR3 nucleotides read TGTGCCAGCAACCTAGCGGGGGGTCGGGAGACCCAGTACTTC. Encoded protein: CASNLAGGRETQYF.

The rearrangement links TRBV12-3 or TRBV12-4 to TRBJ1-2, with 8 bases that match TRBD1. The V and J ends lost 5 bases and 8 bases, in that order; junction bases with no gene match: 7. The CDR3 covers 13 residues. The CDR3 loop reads CASSRGGQEGYTF. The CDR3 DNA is TGTGCCAGCAGTAGGGGGGGACAGGAGGGCTACACCTTC.